The clone carrying this T cell receptor beta chain was observed at least ten times. This sample was taken from a study of blood T cells in healthy people across ages. CDR3 size: 14 residues. V shed 3 bases, J shed 7 bases, and the junction held 6 bases outside the gene matches. Alongside a J-beta primer mix, a sample-barcoded 5' primer served in a second PCR lasting roughly 6 to 11 cycles. TCRdb reprocessed the 5' RACE reads with MiXCR, giving one entry per CDR3 protein. The sample comprises more than 650,000 distinct CDR3 sequences, approximately 21% of which are singletons, and around a fifth rests with the top ten.

This sequence originates from a man between 65 and 85 years old in good health. Sequences were obtained from blood. V is TRBV12-3 or TRBV12-4 and J is TRBJ1-5; 7 bases align to TRBD1. The CDR3 region has the DNA TGTGCCAGCAGTTTGTCTCACAGGGGCCAGCCCCAGCATTTT. This sequence encodes CASSLSHRGQPQHF.